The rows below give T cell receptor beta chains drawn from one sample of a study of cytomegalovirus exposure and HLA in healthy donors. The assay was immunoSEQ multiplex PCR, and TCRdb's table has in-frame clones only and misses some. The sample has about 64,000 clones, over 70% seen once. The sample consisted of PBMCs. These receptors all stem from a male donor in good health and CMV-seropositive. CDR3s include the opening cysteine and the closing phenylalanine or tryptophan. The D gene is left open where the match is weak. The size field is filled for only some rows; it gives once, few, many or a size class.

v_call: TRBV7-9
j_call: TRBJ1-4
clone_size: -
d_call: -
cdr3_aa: CASSYRTVSTNEKLFF
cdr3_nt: TGTGCCAGCAGCTACAGGACAGTTTCAACTAATGAAAAACTGTTTTTT

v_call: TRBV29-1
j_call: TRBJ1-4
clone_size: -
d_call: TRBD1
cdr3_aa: CSVGQGAFEKLFF
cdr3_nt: TGCAGCGTCGGACAGGGGGCCTTCGAAAAACTGTTTTTT

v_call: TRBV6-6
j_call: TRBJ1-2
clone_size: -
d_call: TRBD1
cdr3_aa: CASSDNRGLYGYTF
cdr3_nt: TGTGCCAGCAGCGACAACAGGGGGCTCTATGGCTACACCTTC

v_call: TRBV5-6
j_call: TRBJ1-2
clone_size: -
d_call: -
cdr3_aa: CASSPLQGNYGYTF
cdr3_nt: TGTGCCAGCAGCCCGTTACAGGGTAACTATGGCTACACCTTC

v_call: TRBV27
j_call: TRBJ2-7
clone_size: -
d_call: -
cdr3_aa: CASSLKGPRGNYEQYF
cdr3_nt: TGTGCCAGCAGTTTAAAGGGGCCTAGGGGAAATTACGAGCAGTACTTC

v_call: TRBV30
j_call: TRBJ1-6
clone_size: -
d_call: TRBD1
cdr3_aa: CAWSIIDRGSPLHF
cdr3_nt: TGTGCCTGGAGTATCATCGACAGGGGTTCACCCCTCCACTTT

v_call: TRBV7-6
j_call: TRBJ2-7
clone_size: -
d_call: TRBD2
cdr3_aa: CASSSTGGSYEQYF
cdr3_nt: TGTGCCAGCAGCTCTACCGGGGGGTCCTACGAGCAGTACTTC

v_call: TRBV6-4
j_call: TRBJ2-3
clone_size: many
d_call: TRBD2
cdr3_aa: CASSGTSGADTQYF
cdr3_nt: TGTGCCAGCAGTGGGACTAGCGGGGCAGATACGCAGTATTTT

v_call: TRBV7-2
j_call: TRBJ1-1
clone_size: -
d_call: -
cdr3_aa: CASSYTGFVGAFF
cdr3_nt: TGTGCCAGCAGCTATACAGGGTTTGTGGGGGCTTTCTTT

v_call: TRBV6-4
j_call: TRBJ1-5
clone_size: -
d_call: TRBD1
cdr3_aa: CASSGEGAGNQPQHF
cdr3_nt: TGTGCCAGCAGTGGAGAGGGGGCCGGCAATCAGCCCCAGCATTTT

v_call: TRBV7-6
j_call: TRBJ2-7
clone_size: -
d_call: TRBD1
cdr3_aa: CASSLSGQGYEQYF
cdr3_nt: TGTGCCAGCAGCTTATCCGGACAGGGCTACGAGCAGTACTTC

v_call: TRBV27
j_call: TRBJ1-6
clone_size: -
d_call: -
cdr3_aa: CASGGGGIHSPLHF
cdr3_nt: TGTGCCAGCGGGGGGGGAGGTATACATTCACCCCTCCACTTT

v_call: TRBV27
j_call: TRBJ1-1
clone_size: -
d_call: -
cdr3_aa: CASSLGGNTEAFF
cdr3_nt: TGTGCCAGCAGTTTAGGCGGGAACACTGAAGCTTTCTTT

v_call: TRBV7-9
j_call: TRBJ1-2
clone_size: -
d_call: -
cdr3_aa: CSSSLSSTANYGYTF
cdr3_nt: TGTTCCAGCAGCTTATCCTCTACGGCTAACTATGGCTACACCTTC

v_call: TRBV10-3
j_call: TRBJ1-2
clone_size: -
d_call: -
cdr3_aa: CATLKEQGRIGLYGYTF
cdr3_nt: TGTGCCACCCTAAAGGAACAGGGAAGGATTGGCCTCTATGGCTACACCTTC

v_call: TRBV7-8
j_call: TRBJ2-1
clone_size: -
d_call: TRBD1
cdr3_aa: CASSPGQGTTYNEQFF
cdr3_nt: TGTGCCAGCAGCCCTGGACAGGGGACAACCTACAATGAGCAGTTCTTC

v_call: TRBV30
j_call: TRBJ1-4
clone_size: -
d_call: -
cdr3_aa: CAARRVIREKLFF
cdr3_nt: TGTGCCGCAAGGAGGGTTATAAGGGAAAAACTGTTTTTT

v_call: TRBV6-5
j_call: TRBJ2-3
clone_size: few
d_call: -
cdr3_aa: CASSKGQFTDTQYF
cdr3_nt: TGTGCCAGCAGTAAAGGACAGTTCACAGATACGCAGTATTTT

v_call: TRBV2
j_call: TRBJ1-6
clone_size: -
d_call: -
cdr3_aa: CASGGQRNSPLHF
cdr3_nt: TGTGCCAGCGGCGGACAGAGGAATTCACCCCTCCACTTT

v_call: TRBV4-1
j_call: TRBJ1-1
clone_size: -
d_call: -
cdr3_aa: CASSRGHAGVGTEAFF
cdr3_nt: TGCGCCAGCAGCCGCGGACACGCAGGGGTGGGCACTGAAGCTTTCTTT

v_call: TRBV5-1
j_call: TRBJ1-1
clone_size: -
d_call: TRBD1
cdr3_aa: CASSQGTGTGNTEAFF
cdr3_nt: TGCGCCAGCAGCCAGGGGACAGGGACGGGAAACACTGAAGCTTTCTTT

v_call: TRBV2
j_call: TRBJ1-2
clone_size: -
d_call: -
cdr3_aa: CASRRLDRNYGYTF
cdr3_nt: TGTGCCAGCAGGAGACTCGACAGAAACTATGGCTACACCTTC

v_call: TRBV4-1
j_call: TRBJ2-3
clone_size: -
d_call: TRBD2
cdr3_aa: CASSQTTSGGGGNTQYF
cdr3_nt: TGCGCCAGCAGCCAAACGACTAGCGGGGGGGGTGGGAATACGCAGTATTTT

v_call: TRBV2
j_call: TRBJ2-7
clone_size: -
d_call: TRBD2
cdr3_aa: CASTLAGGPPSYEQYF
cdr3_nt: TGTGCCAGCACCCTAGCGGGGGGCCCGCCTTCCTACGAGCAGTACTTC

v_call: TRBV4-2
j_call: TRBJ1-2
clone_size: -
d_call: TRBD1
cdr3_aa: CASSHLNPGTEILSNYGYTF
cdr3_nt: TGTGCCAGCAGCCACCTCAACCCCGGGACAGAGATACTGTCTAACTATGGCTACACCTTC

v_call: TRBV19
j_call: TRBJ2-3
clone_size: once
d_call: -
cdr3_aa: CASSFPRVGPQGTDTQYF
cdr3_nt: TGTGCCAGTAGTTTTCCCCGGGTGGGGCCCCAAGGCACAGATACGCAGTATTTT

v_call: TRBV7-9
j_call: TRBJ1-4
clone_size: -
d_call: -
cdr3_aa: CASSAREKLFF
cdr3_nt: TGTGCCAGCAGCGCGCGGGAAAAACTGTTTTTT

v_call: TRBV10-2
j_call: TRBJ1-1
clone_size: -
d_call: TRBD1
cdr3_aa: CASKTGVGTEAFF
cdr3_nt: TGCGCCAGCAAGACAGGGGTAGGCACTGAAGCTTTCTTT

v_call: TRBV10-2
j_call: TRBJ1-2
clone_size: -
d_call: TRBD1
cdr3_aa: CASSYWDSDLSLYGYTF
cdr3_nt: TGCGCCAGCAGCTACTGGGACAGCGATTTGTCGTTATATGGCTACACCTTC

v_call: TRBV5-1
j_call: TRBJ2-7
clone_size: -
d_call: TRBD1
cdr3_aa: CASSSGTGRYEQYF
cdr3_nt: TGCGCCAGCAGCTCAGGGACAGGGAGATACGAGCAGTACTTC

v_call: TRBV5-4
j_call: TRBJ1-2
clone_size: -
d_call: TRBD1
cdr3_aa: CASSLFGTGEYGYTF
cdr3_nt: TGTGCCAGCAGCTTGTTCGGGACAGGGGAGTATGGCTACACCTTC

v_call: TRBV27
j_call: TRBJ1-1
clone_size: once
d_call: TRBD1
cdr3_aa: CASSQRPLDRGNTEAFF
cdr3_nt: TGTGCCAGCAGTCAGCGCCCCCTAGACAGGGGGAACACTGAAGCTTTCTTT

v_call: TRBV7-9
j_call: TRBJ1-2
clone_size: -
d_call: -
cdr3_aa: CASRSDSTGYTF
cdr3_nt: TGTGCCAGCAGGTCAGACTCGACCGGCTACACCTTC

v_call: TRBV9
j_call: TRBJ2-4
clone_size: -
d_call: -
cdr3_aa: CASSVSSDIQYF
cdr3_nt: TGTGCCAGCAGCGTAAGCTCCGACATTCAGTACTTC

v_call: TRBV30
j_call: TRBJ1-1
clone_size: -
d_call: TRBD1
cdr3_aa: CAWMTGASEAFF
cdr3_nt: TGTGCCTGGATGACAGGGGCAAGTGAAGCTTTCTTT

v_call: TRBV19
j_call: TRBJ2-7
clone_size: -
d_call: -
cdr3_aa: CASSMGQGGYEQYF
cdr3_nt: TGTGCCAGTAGTATGGGTCAGGGGGGCTACGAGCAGTACTTC

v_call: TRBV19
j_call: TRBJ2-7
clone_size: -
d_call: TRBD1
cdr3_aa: CASSMGPGQGGYHEQYF
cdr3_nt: TGTGCCAGTAGTATGGGGCCAGGACAGGGTGGGTACCACGAGCAGTACTTC

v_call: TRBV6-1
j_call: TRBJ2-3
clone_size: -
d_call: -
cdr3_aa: CASKDSLFGDTQYF
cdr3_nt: TGTGCCAGCAAAGATTCCCTATTCGGAGATACGCAGTATTTT

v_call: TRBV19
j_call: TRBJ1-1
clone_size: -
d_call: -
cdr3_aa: CASQGTEAFF
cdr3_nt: TGTGCCAGTCAGGGCACTGAAGCTTTCTTT

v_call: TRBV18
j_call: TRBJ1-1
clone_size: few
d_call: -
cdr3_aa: CASSHSKNTEAFF
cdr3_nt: TGTGCCAGCTCACACTCCAAGAACACTGAAGCTTTCTTT